This T cell receptor beta chain derives from a study of shared clonotypes between healthy human individuals. Regarding the study as a whole: Tissues were not sampled, only blood, and their repertoires likely differ.

About this clone: Its antigen remains unknown. The sample contains more than one DNA sequence encoding this CDR3.

V lost 3 bases, J lost 7 bases, and 3 bases stayed unmatched. Looked up from germline, CDR1 is MDHEN and CDR2 is SYDVKM. The CDR3 contains 15 residues. Sequencing was performed on unsorted PBMC DNA using ten immunoSEQ deep assay plates. Using immunoSEQ multiplex PCR, the repertoire was profiled, and TCRdb retains in-frame clones only, with some absent. This sample has approximately 440,000 clones, with approximately 77% found just once. The TCR sequence derives from a middle-aged woman in good health. Some clones in this sample may be carry-over from other donors' samples. The source material was PBMCs. V is TRBV28 and J is TRBJ2-1; 13 bases agree with TRBD2. CDR3 bases: TGTGCCAGCAGTTTGGAACTAGCGGGAGGGAATGAGCAGTTCTTC. Amino acids: CASSLELAGGNEQFF.